The entry below describes one T cell receptor (beta chain). The antigen is undetermined. The germline V gene has CDR1 SNHLY and CDR2 FYNNEI. The V and J ends lost 7 bases and 4 bases, in that order; junction bases with no gene match: 11. CDR3 length: 15 amino acids. Sequenced by immunoSEQ multiplex PCR; TCRdb stores in-frame clones only, minus some. The sample shows tens of thousands of clones, about nine tenths of them seen only once. The data are from a study of OX40 agonist ivuxolimab in advanced cancers. Study context: The mean age was about 57 years, ranging from about 20 to 85, with 65% to 85% of participants male. Regarding the study as a whole: Also showing low normalized T-cell clonal expansion were some of the nonresponders.

The sequence was obtained from an adult with an advanced solid tumor such as melanoma, head and neck, liver or kidney cancer. The genes are TRBV2 and TRBJ2-3, with 7 bases matching TRBD2. This sample comprised CD4+ or CD8+ T cells sorted from blood, obtained in a trial of the OX40 agonist ivuxolimab. The CDR3 loop reads CASTSGGSFADTQYF. For the CDR3, the DNA is TGTGCCAGCACGTCGGGCGGGAGTTTTGCAGATACGCAGTATTTT.